Listed below are T cell receptor beta chains from one sample, sequenced in a study of CD8+CD57+ T cells in acquired aplastic anemia. TCRdb processed the reads anew with MiXCR; each CDR3 protein has one entry. This sample has fewer than 250,000 distinct CDR3 sequences, with approximately 49% found just once. Sequencing was carried out using sorted CD4+, CD8+, or CD8+CD57+ T cells (not recorded which) from PBMCs. Receptors were obtained from a human donor in good health, serving as a control. CDR3s include the opening cysteine and the closing phenylalanine or tryptophan. A D gene is named only where the DNA matches it firmly. A clone size is listed for some rows: how often the clone was seen (once, few, many), or a class if it is expanded.

abundance: NA
d_gene: NA
v_gene: TRBV20-1
j_gene: TRBJ2-1
CDR3aa: CSARDVRRQFF
CDR3nt: TGCAGTGCTAGAGATGTTCGTCGACAGTTCTTC

abundance: NA
d_gene: TRBD1
v_gene: TRBV25-1
j_gene: TRBJ2-1
CDR3aa: CASSEWPGQGPYNEQFF
CDR3nt: TGTGCCAGCAGTGAATGGCCGGGACAGGGGCCCTACAATGAGCAGTTCTTC

abundance: NA
d_gene: TRBD1
v_gene: TRBV10-1
j_gene: TRBJ1-2
CDR3aa: CASSESGAGQGVGYTF
CDR3nt: TGCGCCAGCAGTGAGTCGGGGGCCGGACAGGGGGTCGGCTACACCTTC

abundance: NA
d_gene: NA
v_gene: TRBV7-2
j_gene: TRBJ1-6
CDR3aa: CASSLLLDKPLHF
CDR3nt: TGTGCCAGCAGCTTACTATTGGACAAGCCCCTCCACTTT

abundance: NA
d_gene: TRBD1
v_gene: TRBV2
j_gene: TRBJ1-6
CDR3aa: CASRDRGYDNSPLHF
CDR3nt: TGTGCCAGCAGGGACAGGGGATACGATAATTCACCCCTCCACTTT

abundance: NA
d_gene: NA
v_gene: TRBV9
j_gene: TRBJ2-2
CDR3aa: CASSGGGNTGELFF
CDR3nt: TGTGCCAGCAGCGGAGGGGGGAACACCGGGGAGCTGTTTTTT

abundance: NA
d_gene: NA
v_gene: TRBV15
j_gene: TRBJ2-7
CDR3aa: CATEDLTYEQYF
CDR3nt: TGTGCCACGGAGGACTTGACCTACGAGCAGTACTTC

abundance: NA
d_gene: TRBD2
v_gene: TRBV10-2
j_gene: TRBJ2-7
CDR3aa: CASSESAGVYEQYF
CDR3nt: TGCGCCAGCAGTGAGAGTGCGGGAGTCTACGAGCAGTACTTC

abundance: NA
d_gene: TRBD1
v_gene: TRBV20-1
j_gene: TRBJ1-5
CDR3aa: CSARGGQGGVQPQHF
CDR3nt: TGCAGTGCCAGGGGAGGACAGGGAGGGGTTCAGCCCCAGCATTTT

abundance: NA
d_gene: NA
v_gene: TRBV15
j_gene: TRBJ1-2
CDR3aa: CATSRDRNNYGYTF
CDR3nt: TGTGCCACCAGCAGAGATCGAAATAACTATGGCTACACCTTC

abundance: NA
d_gene: NA
v_gene: TRBV10-3
j_gene: TRBJ2-5
CDR3aa: CAISVRGTDAGEQETQYF
CDR3nt: TGTGCCATCAGTGTAAGGGGGACCGACGCCGGGGAGCAAGAGACCCAGTACTTC

abundance: NA
d_gene: NA
v_gene: TRBV20-1
j_gene: TRBJ2-7
CDR3aa: CSATRPQIYEQYF
CDR3nt: TGCAGTGCCACACGCCCTCAAATCTACGAGCAGTACTTC

abundance: NA
d_gene: TRBD1
v_gene: TRBV10-3
j_gene: TRBJ1-5
CDR3aa: CAISPRQGQNQPQHF
CDR3nt: TGTGCCATCAGTCCTCGACAGGGGCAGAACCAGCCCCAGCATTTT

abundance: NA
d_gene: TRBD1
v_gene: TRBV4-3
j_gene: TRBJ1-1
CDR3aa: CASSQATGESEAFF
CDR3nt: TGCGCCAGCAGCCAAGCGACAGGGGAGTCTGAAGCTTTCTTT

abundance: NA
d_gene: NA
v_gene: TRBV19
j_gene: TRBJ2-5
CDR3aa: CASSMSPGETQYF
CDR3nt: TGTGCCAGTAGTATGAGCCCGGGGGAGACCCAGTACTTC

abundance: NA
d_gene: NA
v_gene: TRBV7-2
j_gene: TRBJ2-7
CDR3aa: CASSQGGPPYEQYF
CDR3nt: TGTGCCAGCAGCCAGGGCGGGCCACCCTACGAGCAGTACTTC

abundance: NA
d_gene: NA
v_gene: TRBV7-9
j_gene: TRBJ2-7
CDR3aa: CASSLAPGPNYEQYF
CDR3nt: TGTGCCAGCAGCTTAGCGCCGGGACCTAACTACGAGCAGTACTTC

abundance: NA
d_gene: TRBD1
v_gene: TRBV10-3
j_gene: TRBJ1-2
CDR3aa: CAISEPGQGCGSYTF
CDR3nt: TGTGCCATCAGTGAACCGGGACAGGGGTGCGGAAGCTACACCTTC

abundance: few
d_gene: TRBD1
v_gene: TRBV6-5
j_gene: TRBJ1-4
CDR3aa: CASSKPGQGNEKLFF
CDR3nt: TGTGCCAGCAGTAAGCCGGGACAGGGGAATGAAAAACTGTTTTTT

abundance: few
d_gene: NA
v_gene: TRBV10-3
j_gene: TRBJ1-2
CDR3aa: CAISEDGYGYTF
CDR3nt: TGTGCCATCAGCGAGGACGGATATGGCTACACCTTC

abundance: once
d_gene: TRBD1
v_gene: TRBV20-1
j_gene: TRBJ2-2
CDR3aa: CSYKRTGETGELFF
CDR3nt: TGCAGCTATAAAAGGACAGGGGAAACCGGGGAGCTGTTTTTT

abundance: many
d_gene: NA
v_gene: TRBV7-8
j_gene: TRBJ1-2
CDR3aa: CASSLLPPGLGYGYTF
CDR3nt: TGTGCCAGCAGCCTATTACCTCCGGGACTCGGGTATGGCTACACCTTC

abundance: few
d_gene: NA
v_gene: TRBV24-1
j_gene: TRBJ2-3
CDR3aa: CATSDPRGYGEGSTDTQYF
CDR3nt: TGTGCCACCAGTGACCCCCGGGGGTACGGAGAGGGGAGCACAGATACGCAGTATTTT

abundance: few
d_gene: TRBD2
v_gene: TRBV7-2
j_gene: TRBJ2-1
CDR3aa: CASSLQPSGGPNEQFF
CDR3nt: TGTGCCAGCAGCCTGCAACCGAGCGGGGGGCCCAATGAGCAGTTCTTC

abundance: NA
d_gene: NA
v_gene: TRBV7-4
j_gene: TRBJ2-7
CDR3aa: CASECGTDNYEQYF
CDR3nt: TGTGCCAGCGAGTGCGGGACAGACAACTACGAGCAGTACTTC

abundance: NA
d_gene: NA
v_gene: TRBV10-2
j_gene: TRBJ1-5
CDR3aa: CASSDRDSNQPQHF
CDR3nt: TGCGCCAGCAGTGACCGAGATAGCAATCAGCCCCAGCATTTT

abundance: NA
d_gene: TRBD1
v_gene: TRBV6-5
j_gene: TRBJ2-3
CDR3aa: CAAGQALCTDTQYF
CDR3nt: TGTGCCGCGGGACAGGCTTTATGCACAGATACGCAGTATTTT

abundance: many
d_gene: NA
v_gene: TRBV4-1
j_gene: TRBJ1-6
CDR3aa: CASRREPVHNSPLHF
CDR3nt: TGCGCCAGCAGGAGGGAGCCGGTGCATAATTCACCCCTCCACTTT

abundance: NA
d_gene: NA
v_gene: TRBV10-3
j_gene: TRBJ1-4
CDR3aa: CAISGSDRNTEKLFF
CDR3nt: TGTGCCATCAGCGGATCGGACCGGAACACTGAAAAACTGTTTTTT

abundance: few
d_gene: TRBD2
v_gene: TRBV20-1
j_gene: TRBJ2-5
CDR3aa: CSAGRGTSGGGQYF
CDR3nt: TGCAGTGCTGGGCGTGGGACTAGCGGGGGTGGCCAGTACTTC

abundance: NA
d_gene: TRBD1
v_gene: TRBV7-9
j_gene: TRBJ2-5
CDR3aa: CASSSSNRGPMETQYF
CDR3nt: TGTGCCAGTAGCTCCTCGAACAGGGGGCCCATGGAGACCCAGTACTTC

abundance: many
d_gene: NA
v_gene: TRBV11-2
j_gene: TRBJ1-4
CDR3aa: CASSRARDLGKLFF
CDR3nt: TGTGCCAGCAGTCGTGCCCGGGACCTAGGTAAACTGTTTTTT

abundance: NA
d_gene: TRBD1
v_gene: TRBV12-3/TRBV12-4
j_gene: TRBJ2-7
CDR3aa: CASSRVDRELNEQYF
CDR3nt: TGTGCCAGCTCCAGAGTGGACAGGGAATTAAACGAGCAGTACTTC

abundance: few
d_gene: TRBD1
v_gene: TRBV6-6
j_gene: TRBJ2-6
CDR3aa: CASSYLSTRGWTGRFSGANVLTF
CDR3nt: TGTGCCAGCAGTTACCTTTCGACGAGAGGATGGACAGGGAGGTTCTCTGGGGCCAACGTCCTGACTTTC

abundance: NA
d_gene: TRBD2
v_gene: TRBV7-9
j_gene: TRBJ2-3
CDR3aa: CASSLRTSGGTLGSTDTQYF
CDR3nt: TGTGCCAGCAGCTTAAGAACTAGCGGGGGGACCTTAGGGAGCACAGATACGCAGTATTTT

abundance: NA
d_gene: NA
v_gene: TRBV7-3
j_gene: TRBJ2-5
CDR3aa: CASSLTVQGTRYF
CDR3nt: TGTGCCAGCAGCTTAACGGTGCAAGGGACCCGGTACTTC

abundance: NA
d_gene: NA
v_gene: TRBV7-2
j_gene: TRBJ1-1
CDR3aa: CASNPPEGKNTEAFF
CDR3nt: TGTGCCAGCAACCCCCCAGAGGGAAAGAACACTGAAGCTTTCTTT

abundance: many
d_gene: TRBD2
v_gene: TRBV20-1
j_gene: TRBJ2-3
CDR3aa: CSARKAGARTDTQYF
CDR3nt: TGCAGTGCTAGAAAAGCGGGGGCCCGCACAGATACGCAGTATTTT

abundance: many
d_gene: TRBD1
v_gene: TRBV12-3/TRBV12-4
j_gene: TRBJ2-2
CDR3aa: CASTFTGTGGETGELFF
CDR3nt: TGTGCCAGCACTTTCACGGGGACAGGGGGTGAAACCGGGGAGCTGTTTTTT

abundance: many
d_gene: NA
v_gene: TRBV12-3/TRBV12-4
j_gene: TRBJ1-1
CDR3aa: CASSFPGLIGRNTEAFF
CDR3nt: TGTGCCAGCAGTTTCCCCGGGCTCATAGGGAGGAACACTGAAGCTTTCTTT

abundance: NA
d_gene: TRBD1
v_gene: TRBV29-1
j_gene: TRBJ1-6
CDR3aa: CSVGTGRHSPLHF
CDR3nt: TGCAGCGTTGGGACAGGGAGGCATTCACCCCTCCACTTT

abundance: many
d_gene: TRBD2
v_gene: TRBV11-2
j_gene: TRBJ2-3
CDR3aa: CASSLSGPAGFTDTQYF
CDR3nt: TGTGCCAGCAGCTTATCAGGCCCAGCGGGGTTCACAGATACGCAGTATTTT

abundance: NA
d_gene: NA
v_gene: TRBV18
j_gene: TRBJ1-3
CDR3aa: CASSPALSGNTIYF
CDR3nt: TGTGCCAGCTCACCGGCCCTCTCTGGAAACACCATATATTTT

abundance: many
d_gene: NA
v_gene: TRBV6-1
j_gene: TRBJ2-5
CDR3aa: CASRRVQETQYF
CDR3nt: TGTGCCAGCAGACGGGTCCAAGAGACCCAGTACTTC

abundance: many
d_gene: TRBD1
v_gene: TRBV6-1
j_gene: TRBJ1-2
CDR3aa: CASRAGQNYGYTF
CDR3nt: TGTGCCAGCAGGGCGGGACAGAACTATGGCTACACCTTC

abundance: NA
d_gene: NA
v_gene: TRBV7-2
j_gene: TRBJ1-6
CDR3aa: CASSLLRVYNSPLHF
CDR3nt: TGTGCCAGCAGCTTACTCAGGGTGTATAATTCACCCCTCCACTTT

abundance: NA
d_gene: NA
v_gene: TRBV29-1
j_gene: TRBJ1-2
CDR3aa: CSARSGQGGYTF
CDR3nt: TGCAGCGCCCGATCAGGGCAGGGAGGCTACACCTTC

abundance: NA
d_gene: NA
v_gene: TRBV6-1
j_gene: TRBJ1-5
CDR3aa: CARSVGVRSNQPQHF
CDR3nt: TGTGCCCGCAGTGTAGGAGTACGAAGCAATCAGCCCCAGCATTTT